One sample yielded the 8 T cell receptor beta chains listed below, sequenced in a study of CD8+ T cells in alopecia areata. Treatment in this sample: oral pan-JAK inhibitor, 5-10 mg twice daily. Sequencing relied on a cDNA template that was reverse transcribed from extracted RNA. Repertoires were generated with immunoSEQ multiplex PCR, while TCRdb's copy carries only in-frame clones and drops some. Altogether a few hundred thousand clones are present, around two fifths being singletons, with the ten largest covering about 2.4%. Sequences were derived from CD4+ T cells sorted from blood, sampled between weeks 36 and 40, from a patient treated with tofacitinib. These receptor sequences come from a human donor with alopecia areata.

This clone was detected only a few times. This chain connects TRBV2 to TRBJ2-5; possible D gene TRBD1, 7 bases. Trimming took 0 bases from V and 0 from J, leaving 17 bases between them. CDR3 length equals 18 residues. Germline V gene data show CDR1 as SNHLY and CDR2 as FYNNEI. Written as DNA, the CDR3 is TGTGCCAGCAGTGAAGCAGGGGGGACAGCTGGGTACCAAGAGACCCAGTACTTC. Residues: CASSEAGGTAGYQETQYF. Filled out from reference TRBV2 and TRBJ2-5, the complete variable domain reads EPEVTQTPSHQVTQMGQEVILRCVPISNHLYFYWYRQILGQKVEFLVSFYNNEISEKSEIFDDQFSVERPDGSNFTLKIRSTKLEDSAMYFCASSEAGGTAGYQETQYFGPGTRLLVL.

The CDR3 is CASSVSGLTEAFF. The CDR3 DNA reads TGTGCCAGCAGCGTTTCAGGCCTGACTGAAGCTTTCTTT. This chain joins TRBV9 and TRBJ1-1; D is unclear. The V and J ends lost 2 bases and 5 bases respectively, with 10 bases between them. CDR1 is SGDLS and CDR2 is YYNGEE in the germline V gene. CDR3 size: 13 residues.

In DNA, the CDR3 is TGTGCCAGCGGGGACACTGAAGCTTTCTTT. This gives the protein CASGDTEAFF. The chain is built from TRBV14 and TRBJ1-1, with D uncertain. Germline V gene data show CDR1 as SGHDN and CDR2 as FVKESK. The V gene lost 8 bases and the J gene lost 3 bases, with 4 bases spanning the gap. CDR3 length: 10 amino acids.

This rearrangement joins TRBV7-2 to TRBJ2-7, with 12 bases that match TRBD2. J lost 2 bases, V lost 5 bases, and 7 bases had no gene match. Germline V gene sequence: CDR1 SGHTA, CDR2 FQGNSA. The CDR3 covers 16 residues. CDR3 protein: CASSPPGLAGTYEQYF. DNA for the CDR3: TGTGCCAGCAGCCCCCCTGGACTAGCGGGAACCTACGAGCAGTACTTC.

The chain couples TRBV20-1 to TRBJ2-7; D is possibly TRBD1 (6 bases). V gave up 4 bases and J gave up 6 bases, with 7 bases separating them. Germline lookup yields CDR1 DFQATT and CDR2 SNEGSKA (reference sequence). The CDR3 length is 10 residues. The chain's CDR3 is CSAIRGEQYF. As DNA, the CDR3 is TGCAGTGCTATCAGGGGCGAGCAGTACTTC.

This clone occurred a few times. The chain has TRBV19 and TRBJ1-2; no firm D call. Trimming cost V 5 bases and J 7 bases, with 8 bases left between them. The CDR3 is 11 residues long. The germline V gene has CDR1 LNHDA and CDR2 SQIVND (reference sequence). CDR3 residues: CASSSFGGYTF. Here the CDR3 DNA reads TGTGCCAGTAGTTCCTTCGGTGGCTACACCTTC.

V is TRBV7-8 and J is TRBJ2-7, with D possibly being TRBD2 (5 bases). The germline gives CDR1 SGHVS, CDR2 FQNEAQ. The CDR3 extends over 12 amino acids. V lost 5 bases and J 3 bases, leaving 8 bases between the germline ends. The CDR3 protein is CASSATNYEQYF. The CDR3 nucleotides are TGTGCCAGCAGCGCGACTAACTACGAGCAGTACTTC.

The chain carries TRBV7-9 and TRBJ2-2; D is ambiguous. Germline lookup yields CDR1 SEHNR and CDR2 FQNEAQ (reference sequence). The CDR3 is 15 residues long. Trimming cost V 2 bases and J 3 bases, with 10 bases left between them. CDR3 protein: CASSLSQEDTGELFF. In DNA form, the CDR3 reads TGTGCCAGCAGCTTAAGCCAAGAAGACACCGGGGAGCTGTTTTTT.